This TCR beta chain was found in a study of vaccination effects on CD4 cells after COVID-19. Study-wide background: Two convalescent patients were sampled 16 days and one week before vaccination.

Germline V gene data show CDR1 as LNHDA and CDR2 as SQIVND (reference sequence). V was pared by 10 bases and J by 7 bases, with 12 bases of the junction left unmatched. This CDR3 comprises 13 residues. Subsequent to ten to eleven days of culture, CD4+ T cells were isolated. The individual was infected with SARS-CoV-2 between March and December 2020, as confirmed by PCR. The authors exchanged half the medium for IL-2 medium on days 3 and 7. Notes on this clone: What it recognizes is unknown.

Profiled with immunoSEQ multiplex PCR; TCRdb holds only in-frame clones, not every one. Among more than 60,000 clones listed, just over 70% were seen once. Sequenced material: CD4+ T cells from PBMCs cultured without peptide, taken before COVID-19 vaccination. The chain has TRBV19 and TRBJ1-2; 7 positions match TRBD1. The TCR sequence derives from a human donor who had a prior SARS-CoV-2 infection. The CDR3 bases are TGTGCCACAGCCAGGTCAGGGGGGGTTGGCTACACCTTC. This sequence encodes CATARSGGVGYTF.